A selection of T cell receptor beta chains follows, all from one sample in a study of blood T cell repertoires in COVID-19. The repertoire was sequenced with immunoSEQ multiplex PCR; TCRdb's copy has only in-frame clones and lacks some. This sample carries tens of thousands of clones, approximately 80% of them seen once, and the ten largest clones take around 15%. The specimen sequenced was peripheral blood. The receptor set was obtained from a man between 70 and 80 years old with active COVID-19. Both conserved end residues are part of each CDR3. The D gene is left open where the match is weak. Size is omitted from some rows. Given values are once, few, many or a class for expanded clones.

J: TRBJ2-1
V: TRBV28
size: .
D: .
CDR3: CASTKAGAYNEQFF
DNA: TGTGCCAGCACAAAGGCGGGGGCGTACAATGAGCAGTTCTTC

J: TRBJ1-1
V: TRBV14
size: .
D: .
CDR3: CASSPYGGRTTEAFF
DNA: TGTGCCAGCAGCCCCTACGGGGGTCGGACTACTGAAGCTTTCTTT

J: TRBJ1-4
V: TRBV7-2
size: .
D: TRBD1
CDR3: CASSRDRSSNEKLFF
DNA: TGTGCCAGCAGCCGGGACAGATCATCAAATGAAAAACTGTTTTTT

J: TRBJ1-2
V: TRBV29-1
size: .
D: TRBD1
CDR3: CSADSTGLNYGYTF
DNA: TGCAGCGCCGACTCGACAGGGCTCAACTATGGCTACACCTTC

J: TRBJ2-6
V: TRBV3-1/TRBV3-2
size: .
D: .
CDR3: CASSRRGAGRNSGANVLTF
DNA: TGTGCCAGCAGTCGCAGGGGGGCAGGAAGAAACTCTGGGGCCAACGTCCTGACTTTC

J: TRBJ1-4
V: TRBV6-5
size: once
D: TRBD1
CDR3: CASSQTGDGEKLFF
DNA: TGTGCCAGCAGTCAGACAGGGGATGGGGAAAAACTGTTTTTT

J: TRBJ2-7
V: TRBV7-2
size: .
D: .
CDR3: CASSFNRVREQYF
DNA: TGTGCCAGCAGCTTTAACAGGGTCCGCGAGCAGTACTTC

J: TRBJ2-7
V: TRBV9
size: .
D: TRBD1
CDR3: CASSPQGIHEQYF
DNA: TGTGCCAGCAGCCCACAGGGGATCCACGAGCAGTACTTC

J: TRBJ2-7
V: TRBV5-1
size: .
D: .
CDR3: CASSGNSYEQYF
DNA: TGCGCCAGCAGCGGTAACAGTTACGAGCAGTACTTC

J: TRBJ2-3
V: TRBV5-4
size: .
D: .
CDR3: CASSLAGRASTDTQYF
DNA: TGTGCCAGCAGCTTGGCAGGCAGAGCTAGCACAGATACGCAGTATTTT

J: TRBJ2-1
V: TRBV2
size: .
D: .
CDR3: CASRLPREGGLNEQFF
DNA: TGTGCCAGCAGACTGCCGAGGGAGGGGGGTCTGAATGAGCAGTTCTTC

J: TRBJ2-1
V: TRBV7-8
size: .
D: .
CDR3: CASSLDGQISYNEQFF
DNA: TGTGCCAGCAGCTTAGATGGACAGATCTCCTACAATGAGCAGTTCTTC

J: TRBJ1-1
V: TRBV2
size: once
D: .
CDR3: CASSLRQANTEAFF
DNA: TGTGCCAGCAGTTTGAGACAGGCAAACACTGAAGCTTTCTTT

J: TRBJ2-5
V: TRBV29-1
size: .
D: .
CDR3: CSVQGGRTPRETQYF
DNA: TGCAGCGTTCAGGGGGGCCGGACGCCACGAGAGACCCAGTACTTC

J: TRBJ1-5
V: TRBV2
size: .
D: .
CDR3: CASEPNSNQPQHF
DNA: TGTGCCAGCGAGCCCAATTCCAATCAGCCCCAGCATTTT

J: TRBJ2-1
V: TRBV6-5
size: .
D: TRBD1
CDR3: CASSRGQSSYNEQFF
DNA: TGTGCCAGCAGCAGGGGGCAGAGCTCCTACAATGAGCAGTTCTTC

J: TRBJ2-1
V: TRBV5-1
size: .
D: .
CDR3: CASSLVRAGDEQFF
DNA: TGCGCCAGCAGCTTGGTTAGGGCGGGCGATGAGCAGTTCTTC

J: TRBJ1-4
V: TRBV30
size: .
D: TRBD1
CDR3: CAWTPGGALGTNEKLFF
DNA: TGTGCCTGGACACCAGGGGGCGCGTTGGGAACTAATGAAAAACTGTTTTTT

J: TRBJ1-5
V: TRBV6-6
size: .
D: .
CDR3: CASSGGARDQPQHF
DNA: TGTGCCAGCAGCGGGGGGGCAAGGGATCAGCCCCAGCATTTT

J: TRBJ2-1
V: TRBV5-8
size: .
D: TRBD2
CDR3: CASSPGTRISNEQFF
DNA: TGTGCCAGCAGCCCCGGGACTAGGATTAGTAATGAGCAGTTCTTC

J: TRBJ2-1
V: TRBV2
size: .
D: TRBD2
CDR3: CASRSSGGSYNEQFF
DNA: TGTGCCAGCAGATCTAGCGGGGGCTCCTACAATGAGCAGTTCTTC

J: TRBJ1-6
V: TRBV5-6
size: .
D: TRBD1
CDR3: CASSLKAGTGTSPLHF
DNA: TGTGCCAGCAGCTTAAAGGCAGGGACAGGGACTTCACCCCTCCACTTT

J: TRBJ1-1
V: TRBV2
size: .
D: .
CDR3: CASSAGGDSEAFF
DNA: TGTGCCAGCAGTGCCGGAGGTGACTCTGAAGCTTTCTTT

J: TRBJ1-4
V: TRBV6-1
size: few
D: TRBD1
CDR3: CASSEGQGREKLFF
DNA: TGTGCCAGCAGTGAGGGACAGGGGCGTGAAAAACTGTTTTTT

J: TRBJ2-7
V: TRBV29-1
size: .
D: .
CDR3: CSVVVGAREQYF
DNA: TGCAGCGTTGTCGTAGGGGCACGGGAGCAGTACTTC

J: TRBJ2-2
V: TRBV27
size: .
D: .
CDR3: CASSKERPANTGELFF
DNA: TGTGCCAGCAGTAAGGAGCGGCCCGCGAACACCGGGGAGCTGTTTTTT

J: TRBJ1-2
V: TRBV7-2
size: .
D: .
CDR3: CASSPRAHRQNYGYTF
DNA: TGTGCCAGCAGTCCAAGGGCCCACAGACAGAACTATGGCTACACCTTC

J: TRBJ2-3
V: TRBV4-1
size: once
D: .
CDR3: CASSLLPPRADPSTDTQYF
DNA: TGCGCCAGCAGCCTCCTCCCTCCCAGGGCGGATCCTAGCACAGATACGCAGTATTTT

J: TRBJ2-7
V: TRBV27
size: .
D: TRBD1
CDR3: CASSYMGQGSAYEQYF
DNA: TGTGCCAGCAGTTATATGGGACAGGGTTCGGCTTACGAGCAGTACTTC

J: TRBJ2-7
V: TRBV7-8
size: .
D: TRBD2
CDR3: CASSSGHNSGGVTYEQYF
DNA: TGTGCCAGCAGTTCGGGTCATAATAGCGGGGGGGTTACCTACGAGCAGTACTTC

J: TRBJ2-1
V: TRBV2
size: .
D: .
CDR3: CASTAYNEQFF
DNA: TGTGCCAGCACGGCCTACAATGAGCAGTTCTTC

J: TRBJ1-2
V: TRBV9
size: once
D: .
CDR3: CASSGTGYQGGYTF
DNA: TGTGCCAGCAGCGGAACAGGGTATCAGGGAGGCTACACCTTC

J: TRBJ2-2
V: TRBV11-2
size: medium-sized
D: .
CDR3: CASSSRDKFTTGELFF
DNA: TGTGCCAGCAGCTCGAGAGACAAGTTCACTACCGGGGAGCTGTTTTTT

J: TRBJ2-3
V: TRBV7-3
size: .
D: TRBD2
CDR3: CASSPDSGGADTQYF
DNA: TGTGCCAGCAGCCCGGACAGCGGGGGGGCAGATACGCAGTATTTT

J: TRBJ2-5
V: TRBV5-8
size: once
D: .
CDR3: CASSFRRVSQETQYF
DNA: TGTGCCAGCAGCTTCCGCAGGGTTTCCCAAGAGACCCAGTACTTC

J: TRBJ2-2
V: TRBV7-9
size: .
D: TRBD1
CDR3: CASSLVSGTGRNTGELFF
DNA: TGTGCCAGCAGCTTAGTTTCGGGGACAGGGCGGAACACCGGGGAGCTGTTTTTT

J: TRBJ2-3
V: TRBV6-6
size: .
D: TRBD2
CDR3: CASGLAGAYSTDTQYF
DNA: TGTGCCAGCGGACTAGCGGGGGCCTATAGCACAGATACGCAGTATTTT

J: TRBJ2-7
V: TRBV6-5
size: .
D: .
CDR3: CASKQDAPSGEQYF
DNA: TGTGCCAGCAAGCAGGACGCCCCGAGCGGCGAGCAGTACTTC

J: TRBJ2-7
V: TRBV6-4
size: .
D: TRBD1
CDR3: CASSRPQGLAYEQYF
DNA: TGTGCCAGCAGTCGGCCACAGGGGCTGGCCTACGAGCAGTACTTC

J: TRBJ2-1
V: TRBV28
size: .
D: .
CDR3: CASSSLAQARHNEQFF
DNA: TGTGCCAGCAGTTCCTTGGCACAGGCCCGGCACAATGAGCAGTTCTTC

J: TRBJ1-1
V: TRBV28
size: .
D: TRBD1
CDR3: CASSLGGTGGTEAFF
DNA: TGTGCCAGCAGTTTAGGTGGGACAGGGGGCACTGAAGCTTTCTTT

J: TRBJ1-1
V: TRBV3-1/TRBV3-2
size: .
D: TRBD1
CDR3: CASSPQQGVNTEAFF
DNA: TGTGCCAGCAGCCCCCAACAGGGGGTAAACACTGAAGCTTTCTTT